A single sample is the source of the 25 T cell receptor beta chains below, sequenced in a study of blood T cell repertoires in COVID-19. The method was immunoSEQ multiplex PCR; TCRdb's version includes in-frame clones alone and lacks a portion of them. Of roughly 380,000 clones in the sample, more than 75% are singletons; the top ten hold 1.1%. The sample was peripheral blood. These receptors all stem from a human donor with acute or convalescent COVID-19. The donor label of this sample is uncertain.

This clone was observed a handful of times. The rearrangement links TRBV18 to TRBJ2-3, with D possibly matching TRBD2 (7 bases). V lost 5 bases and J lost 3, with 18 bases in between. Germline V gene sequence: CDR1 KGHSH, CDR2 LQKENI. This CDR3 has 16 residues. CDR3: CASSSSGGRTTDTQYF. In DNA, the CDR3 is TGTGCCAGCTCATCCTCCGGGGGGCGCACAACAGATACGCAGTATTTT. Looking up the rest from reference TRBV18 and TRBJ2-3 gives the full variable domain: NAGVMQNPRHLVRRRGQEARLRCSPMKGHSHVYWYRQLPEEGLKFMVYLQKENIIDESGMPKERFSAEFPKEGPSILRIQQVVRGDSAAYFCASSSSGGRTTDTQYFGPGTRLTVL.

The rearrangement links TRBV6-5 to TRBJ1-2; TRBD1 agrees at 9 bases. After removal of 6 bases from V and 4 bases from J, the junction contained 6 bases not matched to a gene. The CDR3 has 14 residues. Germline-derived CDR1 and CDR2 are MNHEY and SVGAGI. The CDR3 sequence is CASRPKGQGYGYTF. The CDR3 nucleotides read TGTGCCAGCAGGCCTAAGGGACAGGGCTATGGCTACACCTTC.

This CDR3 is CASIPGQGSADTQYF. DNA for the CDR3: TGTGCCAGCATTCCGGGACAGGGCTCAGCAGATACGCAGTATTTT. This rearrangement joins TRBV27 to TRBJ2-3; 9 nucleotides match TRBD1. The CDR3 loop spans 15 amino acids. The germline V gene has CDR1 MNHEY and CDR2 SMNVEV (reference sequence). J was trimmed by 4 bases and V by 7 bases; bases with no gene match: 9.

The V call is TRBV6-5, the J call TRBJ1-5; TRBD1 matches 9 bases. Looked up from germline, CDR1 is MNHEY and CDR2 is SVGAGI. The CDR3 spans 15 residues. Germline trimming cut 5 bases from V and 3 bases from J; bases unmatched to any gene: 5. This chain's CDR3 is CASSRTGADNQPQHF. Written as DNA, the CDR3 is TGTGCCAGCAGTCGGACAGGGGCCGACAATCAGCCCCAGCATTTT.

J is TRBJ1-3 and V is TRBV2; D remains unclear. The CDR3 has 16 residues. Germline V CDR1 and CDR2: SNHLY, FYNNEI. The V end was cut by 6 bases, the J end by 0 bases, with 15 bases between. The CDR3 sequence is CASRRVQAPSGNTIYF. Written as DNA, the CDR3 is TGTGCCAGCAGAAGAGTCCAGGCCCCCTCTGGAAACACCATATATTTT.

The chain is built from TRBV18 and TRBJ1-3; no firm D call. Deletions cut 5 bases from V and 4 bases from J, with 15 bases between. This CDR3 is 15 amino acids long. Germline V gene data show CDR1 as KGHSH and CDR2 as LQKENI. The CDR3 sequence: CASSAGKLLGNTIYF. DNA for the CDR3: TGTGCCAGCTCAGCCGGGAAACTGCTCGGAAACACCATATATTTT. The complete variable domain, with remaining parts taken from reference TRBV18 and TRBJ1-3, reads NAGVMQNPRHLVRRRGQEARLRCSPMKGHSHVYWYRQLPEEGLKFMVYLQKENIIDESGMPKERFSAEFPKEGPSILRIQQVVRGDSAAYFCASSAGKLLGNTIYFGEGSWLTVV.

The chain carries TRBV7-7 and TRBJ2-1, with 10 positions matching TRBD1. The V and J ends lost 5 bases and 3 bases, in that order; junction bases with no gene match: 4. The CDR3 length is 15 residues. Germline V gene data show CDR1 as SSHAT and CDR2 as FNYEAQ (reference sequence). The CDR3 DNA reads TGTGCCAGCAGCCCCGACAGGGGGCTCTACAATGAGCAGTTCTTC. Residues: CASSPDRGLYNEQFF.

The chain is built from TRBV5-1 and TRBJ2-1; D possibly corresponds to TRBD2 (5 bases). Germline V gene sequence: CDR1 SGHRS, CDR2 YFSETQ. V was pared by 3 bases and J by 8 bases, with 18 bases between. This CDR3 is built from 15 residues. CDR3 residues: CASSYIQVGVDEQFF. The CDR3 DNA sequence: TGCGCCAGCAGCTATATCCAGGTCGGGGTCGATGAGCAGTTCTTC.

The chain couples TRBV25-1 to TRBJ2-3; 7 nucleotides agree with TRBD2. V lost 6 bases, J lost 1 base, and 4 bases stayed unmatched. The CDR3 runs 14 residues. CDR1 MGHDK and CDR2 SYGVNS come from the germline V gene. CDR3 sequence reads: CASRGTTGTDTQYF. The CDR3 DNA reads as TGTGCCAGCAGGGGGACTACAGGCACAGATACGCAGTATTTT.

The chain is built from TRBV6-2 or TRBV6-3 and TRBJ2-5, with 8 bases lining up with TRBD2. V lost 2 bases to trimming and J lost 2 bases; unmatched junction nucleotides: 1. This CDR3 spans 14 amino acids. Germline values: CDR1 MNHEY, CDR2 SVGEGT. The CDR3 protein is CASSYAGGQETQYF. CDR3 DNA sequence: TGTGCCAGCAGTTACGCGGGGGGACAAGAGACCCAGTACTTC.

The chain employs TRBV2 and TRBJ2-1; D may be TRBD1 (6 bases). The CDR3 loop spans 14 amino acids. Trimming left V 9 bases short and J 1 base short, with 13 bases between. CDR1 and CDR2 from the germline V gene are SNHLY and FYNNEI. The CDR3, as DNA: TGTGCCAGAGCAGGGGCCCCATCCTACAATGAGCAGTTCTTC. As protein: CARAGAPSYNEQFF.

The CDR3 is CASSPGLLAEQETQYF. CDR3 nucleotides: TGTGCCAGCAGCCCCGGGTTACTAGCGGAACAAGAGACCCAGTACTTC. The rearrangement uses TRBV7-9 and TRBJ2-5, with TRBD2 identical over 8 bases. This CDR3 is 16 amino acids long. V gave up 5 bases and J gave up 2 bases; unmatched junction bases: 10. Germline V lookup: CDR1 SEHNR, CDR2 FQNEAQ (reference sequence). Drawing the rest from reference TRBV7-9 and TRBJ2-5, the complete variable domain is DTGVSQNPRHKITKRGQNVTFRCDPISEHNRLYWYRQTLGQGPEFLTYFQNEAQLEKSRLLSDRFSAERPKGSFSTLEIQRTEQGDSAMYLCASSPGLLAEQETQYFGPGTRLLVL.

CDR3 DNA: TGTGCCAGCAGCGTTCTACTAGCGGGGGACCACGAGCAGTACTTC. Protein sequence: CASSVLLAGDHEQYF. The rearrangement links TRBV3-1 (or the pseudogene TRBV3-2) to TRBJ2-7, with 11 nucleotides matching TRBD2. CDR3 size: 15 residues. V gave up 5 bases and J gave up 5 bases; unmatched junction bases: 8. Germline V lookup: CDR1 LGHDT, CDR2 YNNKEL (reference sequence).

This clone came up once. V gene TRBV19 combines with J gene TRBJ1-2; 7 bases are a match to TRBD1. CDR3 length: 12 residues. Germline CDR1 is LNHDA and CDR2 is SQIVND (reference sequence). Trimming cost V 9 bases and J 3 bases; bases outside gene matches: 4. The CDR3 nucleotides read TGTGCCAGCGGACAGGTGGACTATGGCTACACCTTC. Encoded protein: CASGQVDYGYTF.

The genes are TRBV11-3 and TRBJ1-1, with D unclear. Trimming removed 3 bases at V and 5 bases at J, with 13 bases between. CDR1 is SGHNT and CDR2 is YENEEA in the germline V gene. The length of the CDR3 is 14 residues. Here the CDR3 reads CASSFVHGVTEAFF. The CDR3 DNA reads TGTGCCAGCAGCTTTGTCCACGGGGTAACTGAAGCTTTCTTT.

This chain links TRBV2 with TRBJ2-3; 12 bases match TRBD2. This CDR3 is 18 amino acids long. Germline assignment: CDR1 SNHLY and CDR2 FYNNEI. J gave up 0 bases and V 7 bases, and 11 bases lay outside the gene matches. CDR3 residues: CASTGLAGWGFSTDTQYF. In DNA, the CDR3 is TGTGCCAGCACCGGACTAGCGGGGTGGGGTTTTAGCACAGATACGCAGTATTTT.

This clone was observed a few times. V gene TRBV5-1 combines with J gene TRBJ2-2, with D tentatively TRBD2 (5 bases). CDR3 length: 14 residues. V was clipped by 2 bases and J by 3 bases, with 8 bases between them. CDR1 and CDR2 (germline): SGHRS, YFSETQ. The CDR3 coding sequence is TGCGCCAGCAGCTTCGGGGAACACACCGGGGAGCTGTTTTTT. It codes for CASSFGEHTGELFF. Using reference TRBV5-1 and TRBJ2-2 for the parts outside the CDR3, the full variable domain is KAGVTQTPRYLIKTRGQQVTLSCSPISGHRSVSWYQQTPGQGLQFLFEYFSETQRNKGNFPGRFSGRQFSNSRSEMNVSTLELGDSALYLCASSFGEHTGELFFGEGSRLTVL.

The chain uses TRBV7-9 and TRBJ1-1; 9 bases line up with TRBD1. Germline CDR1 SEHNR, CDR2 FQNEAQ (reference sequence). There are 11 residues in the CDR3. Trimming cost V 4 bases and J 10 bases; bases outside gene matches: 1. The CDR3 DNA follows: TGTGCCAGCAGCTCGGACAGGGGAGCTTTCTTT. Translated: CASSSDRGAFF.

The CDR3 DNA sequence: TGTGCCAGCAGTGCACACCGCCGACAGGGGGCGATAGGGTCACCCCTCCACTTT. It codes for CASSAHRRQGAIGSPLHF. The V call is TRBV25-1, the J call TRBJ1-6, with TRBD1 matching 10 bases. This CDR3 has 18 residues. After removal of 4 bases from V and 10 bases from J, the junction contained 16 bases not matched to a gene. From germline, CDR1 is MGHDK and CDR2 SYGVNS.

V and J are TRBV4-1 and TRBJ1-5, with 9 bases identical to TRBD1. The length of the CDR3 is 15 residues. V lost 2 bases, J lost 5 bases, and 4 bases stayed unmatched. In germline, CDR1 is MGHRA, CDR2 YSYEKL. CDR3 amino acids: CASSQYRDRDQPQHF. In DNA form, the CDR3 reads TGCGCCAGCAGCCAATACCGGGACAGGGATCAGCCCCAGCATTTT.

DNA for the CDR3: TGCAGCGTTGAAGATAGGGAGGGGGGTACTAATCAGCCCCAGCATTTT. Translating gives CSVEDREGGTNQPQHF. The genes are TRBV29-1 and TRBJ1-5, with D possibly TRBD1 on 6 matching bases. CDR1 is SQVTM and CDR2 is ANQGSEA in the germline V gene. V was trimmed by 0 bases and J by 4 bases, leaving 16 bases between them. CDR3 length: 16 residues.

This clone was counted at least ten times. The chain combines TRBV5-4 with TRBJ2-1, with a weak D call TRBD1 (5 bases). This CDR3 is built from 17 residues. The germline CDR1 and CDR2 sequences are SGHNT and YYREEE (reference sequence). Trimming cost V 3 bases and J 0 bases, with 16 bases left between them. The CDR3 spells CASSWGQPLSSYNEQFF. Written as DNA, the CDR3 is TGTGCCAGCAGCTGGGGCCAGCCCCTTAGCTCCTACAATGAGCAGTTCTTC.

This chain connects TRBV27 to TRBJ1-1; 11 bases fit TRBD1. The CDR3 contains 15 residues. The junction had 8 bases not matched to a gene; V was cut back by 6 bases and J by 5 bases. Germline CDR1 is MNHEY and CDR2 is SMNVEV (reference sequence). The CDR3 loop is CASRGTGGLLTEAFF. The CDR3 DNA reads TGTGCCAGCAGGGGGACAGGGGGTTTATTGACTGAAGCTTTCTTT.

This clone appeared a few times. The V gene is TRBV11-2, the J gene TRBJ2-2, with TRBD2 identical over 8 bases. Per the germline V gene, CDR1 is SGHAT and CDR2 is FQNNGV. Trimming cost V 3 bases and J 6 bases; bases outside gene matches: 6. The CDR3 is 15 amino acids. In DNA, the CDR3 is TGTGCCAGCAGCTTCGGGGGGGACGGATCCGGGGAGCTGTTTTTT. This encodes CASSFGGDGSGELFF.

This clone was found a few times. The chain has TRBV27 and TRBJ2-1; TRBD2 matches at 11 bases. Per the germline V gene, CDR1 is MNHEY and CDR2 is SMNVEV (reference sequence). V dropped 5 bases and J dropped 10; count of bases not matched to a gene: 4. The CDR3 consists of 13 residues. CDR3 bases: TGTGCCAGCAGTCCCCGGACTAGCGGGGAGCAGTTCTTC. This gives the protein CASSPRTSGEQFF.